Shown below are 16 T cell receptor beta chains from a single sample sequenced in a study of shared clonotypes between healthy human individuals. Profiled with immunoSEQ multiplex PCR; TCRdb holds only in-frame clones, not every one. The sample lists some 2,400,000 clones, approximately 96% occurring once. The sequenced sample was naive CD4+ T cells sorted from blood. The subset here: CD45RA+ positively selected. The receptors come from a man between 18 and 35 years old in good health.

The genes are TRBV5-1 and TRBJ2-1; a weak D match, TRBD1 (5 bases). This CDR3 contains 14 residues. V was cut by 4 bases and J by 9 bases, with 17 bases left in between. Per the germline V gene, CDR1 is SGHRS and CDR2 is YFSETQ. The CDR3: CASSRPPRGSEQFF. CDR3 bases: TGCGCCAGCAGCCGACCCCCTAGGGGCAGTGAGCAGTTCTTC.

The chain links TRBV4-1 to TRBJ1-4; D remains ambiguous. In germline, CDR1 is MGHRA, CDR2 YSYEKL. The ends were cut back, 1 base at V and 2 bases at J, with 5 bases in the middle. The CDR3 runs to 14 residues. CDR3 amino acids: CASSQVGTNEKLFF. CDR3 coding DNA: TGCGCCAGCAGCCAAGTCGGGACTAATGAAAAACTGTTTTTT.

The DNA for the CDR3 is TGTGCCAGCCTTGGAGGATCAGAAGCTTTCTTT. Its protein is CASLGGSEAFF. J is TRBJ1-1 and V is TRBV28, with no clear D. Trimming stripped 8 bases from V and 8 bases from J, with 12 bases between. The CDR3 runs to 11 residues. Germline loops: CDR1 MDHEN, CDR2 SYDVKM.

V is TRBV7-9 and J is TRBJ2-4; maybe TRBD2 (5 bases). Germline CDR1 and CDR2: SEHNR and FQNEAQ (reference sequence). V lost 5 bases, J lost 1 base, and 15 bases lay in between. The CDR3 length is 16 residues. The CDR3 DNA sequence: TGTGCCAGCAGCCCGCCCAGCTCTAGCGCCAAAAACATTCAGTACTTC. The encoded protein is CASSPPSSSAKNIQYF.

The rearrangement uses TRBV5-1 and TRBJ2-3, with TRBD1 identical over 8 bases. CDR1 and CDR2 (germline): SGHRS, YFSETQ. The CDR3 totals 15 residues. V trimming: 1 base; J trimming: 7 bases; junction bases outside the gene matches: 8. This chain's CDR3 is CASSLTGGFINTQYF. The CDR3, as DNA: TGCGCCAGCAGCTTGACAGGGGGGTTCATAAATACGCAGTATTTT.

The V call is TRBV28, the J call TRBJ2-3; unclear D gene. The germline V gene has CDR1 MDHEN and CDR2 SYDVKM. The CDR3 covers 15 residues. V was cut by 8 bases and J by 2 bases, with 17 bases left in between. In DNA, the CDR3 is TGTGCCAGCGTAGACCAGAGAAAATCCACAGATACGCAGTATTTT. As protein: CASVDQRKSTDTQYF.

V usage is TRBV27 and J usage is TRBJ2-7; 13 nucleotides match TRBD2. Per the germline V gene, CDR1 is MNHEY and CDR2 is SMNVEV (reference sequence). Trimming removed 3 bases from V and 7 bases from J; junction bases left unmatched: 9. This CDR3 contains 16 residues. The CDR3 region has the DNA TGTGCCAGCAGTTTGGTACTAGCGGGAGGGCCGGATGAGCAGTACTTC. Translated: CASSLVLAGGPDEQYF.

The J gene is TRBJ1-2, the V gene TRBV6-6; no definite D call. The germline V gene encodes CDR1 MNHNY and CDR2 SVGAGI (reference sequence). The CDR3 has 15 amino acids. V was clipped by 4 bases and J by 6 bases, with 18 bases between them. The CDR3 nucleotides are TGTGCCAGCAGTTCCACCTTCCGGAGCGGGGATGGCTACACCTTC. Protein product: CASSSTFRSGDGYTF.

This chain uses TRBV5-6 with TRBJ1-1, with TRBD1 matching over 12 bases. Germline V gene data show CDR1 as SGHDT and CDR2 as YYEEEE. V lost 4 bases, J lost 2 bases, and 6 bases stayed unmatched. The CDR3 has 16 amino acids. The CDR3: CASSNRGTGGNTEAFF. The CDR3 DNA reads as TGTGCCAGCAGCAACCGTGGGACAGGGGGCAACACTGAAGCTTTCTTT.

This rearrangement joins TRBV6-4 to TRBJ1-1, with D unresolved. Germline CDR1 reads MRHNA; CDR2 reads SNTAGT. The ends were cut back, 0 bases at V and 10 bases at J, with 9 bases in the middle. The CDR3 contains 12 residues. The chain's CDR3 is CASSDSIPRAFF. The CDR3 DNA is TGTGCCAGCAGTGACTCAATCCCCAGAGCTTTCTTT.

The CDR3 loop is CASSQGTPNQPQHF. CDR3 in DNA: TGCGCCAGCAGCCAAGGTACGCCCAATCAGCCCCAGCATTTT. The chain joins TRBV5-1 to TRBJ1-5, with unresolved D. Germline-derived CDR1 and CDR2 are SGHRS and YFSETQ. The CDR3 covers 14 residues. V lost 4 bases to trimming and J lost 3 bases, with 11 bases between them.

This chain connects TRBV14 to TRBJ2-7, with D maybe TRBD2 (6 bases). The germline V gene encodes CDR1 SGHDN and CDR2 FVKESK. This CDR3 is built from 14 residues. DNA for the CDR3: TGTGCCAGCAGCCAAGATGGGACCGGGGGAGAAGAAACGGTC. It translates to CASSQDGTGGEETV.

The V gene is TRBV30, the J gene TRBJ2-7; 8 positions agree with TRBD1. V gave up 0 bases and J gave up 2 bases; unmatched junction bases: 6. The CDR3 is 15 residues long. Per the germline V gene, CDR1 is GTSNPN and CDR2 is SVGIG (reference sequence). The CDR3 sequence: CAWSVPGTGPYEQYF. CDR3 nucleotide sequence: TGTGCCTGGAGTGTCCCCGGGACAGGCCCCTACGAGCAGTACTTC. Together with reference TRBV30 and TRBJ2-7, the CDR3 gives the full variable domain: SQTIHQWPATLVQPVGSPLSLECTVEGTSNPNLYWYRQAAGRGLQLLFYSVGIGQISSEVPQNLSASRPQDRQFILSSKKLLLSDSGFYLCAWSVPGTGPYEQYFGPGTRLTVT.

The rearrangement uses TRBV5-1 and TRBJ2-7; TRBD1 aligns across 7 bases. The CDR3 runs 17 residues. The V gene's germline CDR1 is SGHRS and CDR2 YFSETQ. Unmatched junction bases numbered 12, after V lost 3 bases and J lost 0 bases. CDR3 loop: CASSSKTLTGSSYEQYF. CDR3 sequence (DNA): TGCGCCAGCAGCTCAAAAACGTTGACAGGGAGCTCCTACGAGCAGTACTTC.

This chain connects TRBV5-1 to TRBJ2-3; no clear D gene. Trimming took 1 base from V and 6 from J, leaving 12 bases between them. CDR3 length: 14 residues. CDR1 and CDR2 from the germline V gene are SGHRS and YFSETQ. The CDR3 DNA reads TGCGCCAGCAGCTTGCCGCTCCCTGAGGATACGCAGTATTTT. Translation gives CASSLPLPEDTQYF.

The chain couples TRBV5-4 to TRBJ2-4; 10 bases match TRBD1. Losses at the gene ends were 4 bases for V and 7 bases for J; bases not matched to a gene: 14. This CDR3 is 17 amino acids long. Germline CDR1 is SGHNT and CDR2 is YYREEE (reference sequence). The CDR3 DNA is TGTGCCAGCAGCCCGTCGACAGGGGGCTTGTTAGGGAACATTCAGTACTTC. This sequence encodes CASSPSTGGLLGNIQYF.